This T cell receptor (beta chain) was recorded in a study of CD8 T cells in Susac syndrome. An amount of RNA that ranged from 0.5 to 1 ug was reverse transcribed with random hexamers. MiXCR, applied by TCRdb to the immunoSEQ multiplex PCR reads, yields one record per CDR3 protein. This table has 27,000 or so distinct CDR3 sequences, 94% appearing once. High-throughput TCR beta sequencing covered peripheral CD8+ and CD4+ T cells. The TEMRA cells underwent FACS enrichment, while the CD8+ and CD4+ T cells underwent negative isolation. Material for sequencing was CD8+ T cells from PBMCs. The source is a human donor in good health.

CDR3 sequence reads: CASSTWDRGDSYEQYF. The CDR3 DNA sequence: TGTGCCAGCAGCACCTGGGACAGGGGGGATTCCTACGAGCAGTACTTC. The rearrangement links TRBV11-2 to TRBJ2-7, with 11 bases aligning to TRBD1. Germline-derived CDR1 and CDR2 are SGHAT and FQNNGV. J was trimmed by 1 base and V by 5 bases; bases with no gene match: 7. The CDR3 runs 16 residues. Variable domain in full (rest from reference TRBV11-2 and TRBJ2-7): EAGVAQSPRYKIIEKRQSVAFWCNPISGHATLYWYQQILGQGPKLLIQFQNNGVVDDSQLPKDRFSAERLKGVDSTLKIQPAKLEDSAVYLCASSTWDRGDSYEQYFGPGTRLTVT.